The rows below give T cell receptor beta chains drawn from one sample of a study of cytomegalovirus exposure and HLA in healthy donors. Profiling relied on immunoSEQ multiplex PCR, and the TCRdb table lists in-frame clones only, not all of them. Of 220,000 or so clones listed, over 75% are singletons. Sequenced material: PBMCs. The receptor set was obtained from a woman aged 18-29 years in good health and CMV-seropositive. Each CDR3 is given with its conserved first and last residue. Some rows mark clone size as missing; the rest say once, few, many or name a class of expanded clone.

V gene | clone size | CDR3 protein
TRBV30 | once | CAWSIGQSYEQYF
TRBV27 | - | CATRESGSNQPQHF
TRBV21-1 | - | CASSKAGRGSYEQYF
TRBV7-2 | - | CASSLSTGAGANVLTF
TRBV6-1 | - | CASSEAVKSLYGYTF
TRBV6-1 | - | CASSYRTGGQPQHF
TRBV29-1 | - | CSVAQGDPINYGYTF
TRBV6-5 | - | CASSYSRAEQYF
TRBV10-1 | - | CSEARGGEETQYF
TRBV4-1 | - | CASSQAFNVLTF
TRBV30 | - | CASAGTDNEKLFF
TRBV5-1 | - | CASSLGVHQETQYF
TRBV27 | - | CASSLYGTETYEQYF
TRBV9 | - | CASSVWGNRGETQYF
TRBV6-5 | once | CASSYSRGGNQPQHF
TRBV25-1 | - | CASSRAGSTDTQYF
TRBV28 | - | CASSRRGGNYYGYTF
TRBV18 | - | CASSPVTDRATEAFF
TRBV27 | - | CASSFWGGLDTEAFF
TRBV27 | - | CASSVVAGGPGNEQFF
TRBV5-5 | - | CASSQGLGGEKLFF
TRBV30 | - | CAWRTSEETEAFF
TRBV5-1 | - | CASSPGRSYGGRADTQYF
TRBV30 | - | CAWALTGSLNTEAFF
TRBV18 | - | CASSPPLGTEETQYF
TRBV2 | - | CAFEGLADLNEQFF
TRBV30 | - | CAWSQGAGDNEQFF
TRBV28 | - | CASSFGAGTYEQYF
TRBV27 | - | CASRPGTGSGYTF
TRBV9 | - | CASSVLGGSGNTIYF
TRBV28 | - | CASTLRGGFSGNTIYF
TRBV2 | - | CASSRTGTSTYEQYF
TRBV10-3 | - | CAISGGLAGNHQETQYF
TRBV10-3 | few | CAIRKLGGSYGYTF
TRBV6-1 | - | CASSPDRDGEKLFF
TRBV9 | - | CASSLRQGHPGNTIYF
TRBV27 | - | CASSLSDRGTEKLFF
TRBV6-6 | - | CASRAGGAYEQYF
TRBV13 | - | CASSLAGEAFF
TRBV25-1 | - | CASSESFREISTYEQYF
TRBV23-1 | - | CASGPGQNTGELFF